The T cell receptor (beta chain) described here comes from a study of long-term antiretroviral therapy in people with HIV. Study observations and caveats: After ART, diversity increased yet remained lower than transplant donor controls.

Per the germline V gene, CDR1 is SGHNT and CDR2 is YYREEE (reference sequence). After removal of 3 bases from V and 3 bases from J, the junction contained 6 bases not matched to a gene. The CDR3 sequence is 16 residues long. This clone occurred a few times. What it binds is unknown. Survey-level immunoSEQ v3.0 assays were run. TCRdb's copy holds only in-frame clones and misses some; the assay was immunoSEQ multiplex PCR. The profile covers around 37,000 clones, with 65% to 90% appearing a single time and about 4.4% taken by the ten largest. This sequence originates from a man between 18 and 29 years old with HIV. The V call is TRBV5-4, the J call TRBJ2-7; 13 bases are a match to TRBD2. Sequencing used unsorted PBMCs, obtained around 3.3 years after starting antiretroviral therapy. CDR3 region: CASSSVWTSGSYEQYF. CDR3 bases: TGTGCCAGCAGCTCTGTCTGGACTAGCGGGAGCTACGAGCAGTACTTC. Variable domain in full (rest from reference TRBV5-4 and TRBJ2-7): ETGVTQSPTHLIKTRGQQVTLRCSSQSGHNTVSWYQQALGQGPQFIFQYYREEENGRGNFPPRFSGLQFPNYSSELNVNALELDDSALYLCASSSVWTSGSYEQYFGPGTRLTVT.